The 27 T cell receptor beta chains reported below all come from one sample, sequenced in a study of blood T cell repertoires in COVID-19. This table comes from immunoSEQ multiplex PCR, and its TCRdb copy is limited to in-frame clones, with some not included. The sample shows about 87,000 clones, 90% of them seen only once. Sequencing was carried out using peripheral blood. These receptor sequences come from a man aged 18 to 35 with COVID-19, enrolled during active disease.

The chain joins TRBV7-9 to TRBJ1-3; TRBD1 matches 7 bases. The CDR3 covers 16 residues. Germline CDR1 SEHNR, CDR2 FQNEAQ (reference sequence). J lost 6 bases, V lost 2 bases, and 10 bases had no gene match. CDR3 sequence reads: CASSLNTGVDTNTIYF. The CDR3 DNA reads as TGTGCCAGCAGCTTAAACACAGGGGTTGATACAAACACCATATATTTT.

The chain recombines TRBV6-6 with TRBJ1-5, with 10 bases identical to TRBD1. CDR3 length equals 16 residues. Germline V gene sequence: CDR1 MNHNY, CDR2 SVGAGI (reference sequence). With V trimmed by 2 bases and J by 9 bases, 10 bases remained unmatched. The CDR3 region is CASSYKPGQGSGPQHF. Written as DNA, the CDR3 is TGTGCCAGCAGTTACAAACCGGGACAGGGGTCAGGGCCCCAGCATTTT.

V usage is TRBV6-5 and J usage is TRBJ2-7; 10 bases fit TRBD1. Germline V lookup: CDR1 MNHEY, CDR2 SVGAGI. J lost 0 bases, V lost 6 bases, and 5 bases had no gene match. The CDR3 is 15 amino acids. DNA of the CDR3: TGTGCCAGCAGGACGGGACAGGGGCCCTCCTACGAGCAGTACTTC. This encodes CASRTGQGPSYEQYF.

The CDR3 loop reads CASSLAGAPSYNEQFF. The CDR3 DNA reads TGCGCCAGCAGCCTCGCAGGGGCTCCGAGTTACAATGAGCAGTTCTTC. This chain uses TRBV4-1 with TRBJ2-1; maybe TRBD1 (6 bases). The CDR3 covers 16 residues. Deletions cut 4 bases from V and 4 bases from J, with 17 bases between. Per germline, CDR1 MGHRA and CDR2 YSYEKL.

The chain has TRBV24-1 and TRBJ2-1; 9 bases match TRBD1. Looked up from germline, CDR1 is KGHDR and CDR2 is SFDVKD. This CDR3 has 14 residues. The V gene end was trimmed by 9 bases and the J gene end by 8 bases; junction bases not matched to a gene: 10. The CDR3 loop reads CATPLDRGRDEQFF. The CDR3 DNA reads as TGTGCCACCCCTCTGGACAGGGGACGCGATGAGCAGTTCTTC.

J is TRBJ1-4 and V is TRBV30; D call uncertain. CDR1 GTSNPN and CDR2 SVGIG come from the germline V gene (reference sequence). The V and J ends lost 2 bases and 4 bases respectively, with 8 bases between them. The CDR3 is 13 amino acids. The CDR3 region has the DNA TGTGCCTGGAGTTTAGGAGTTAATGAAAAACTGTTTTTT. Amino acid sequence: CAWSLGVNEKLFF.

The chain joins TRBV5-4 to TRBJ2-5; 10 nucleotides match TRBD2. Per germline, CDR1 SGHNT and CDR2 YYREEE (reference sequence). The CDR3 has 15 residues. J lost 5 bases, V lost 4 bases, and 8 bases had no gene match. CDR3 residues: CASSMRGTSAETQYF. DNA for the CDR3: TGTGCCAGCAGCATGCGTGGGACTAGCGCGGAGACCCAGTACTTC. The full variable domain, with the rest looked up from reference TRBV5-4 and TRBJ2-5, is ETGVTQSPTHLIKTRGQQVTLRCSSQSGHNTVSWYQQALGQGPQFIFQYYREEENGRGNFPPRFSGLQFPNYSSELNVNALELDDSALYLCASSMRGTSAETQYFGPGTRLLVL.

The J gene is TRBJ1-2, the V gene TRBV11-2; D is ambiguous. This CDR3 is 15 amino acids long. V lost 5 bases to trimming and J lost 2 bases, with 15 bases between them. The V gene's germline CDR1 is SGHAT and CDR2 FQNNGV. In nucleotides, the CDR3 is TGTGCCAGCAGCCATACCAACGCGGCGAACTATGGCTACACCTTC. This codes for CASSHTNAANYGYTF. The full variable domain, in which reference TRBV11-2 and TRBJ1-2 provide the parts outside the CDR3, is EAGVAQSPRYKIIEKRQSVAFWCNPISGHATLYWYQQILGQGPKLLIQFQNNGVVDDSQLPKDRFSAERLKGVDSTLKIQPAKLEDSAVYLCASSHTNAANYGYTFGSGTRLTVV.

The J gene is TRBJ2-5, the V gene TRBV11-3; 7 bases align to TRBD2. Germline V lookup: CDR1 SGHNT, CDR2 YENEEA. The CDR3 is made up of 15 amino acids. Trimming took 5 bases from V and 5 from J; bases not matched to a gene: 11. The CDR3 sequence is CASSPGREEIETQYF. In nucleotides, the CDR3 is TGTGCCAGCAGCCCGGGACGGGAGGAGATTGAGACCCAGTACTTC. The whole variable domain, filled in from reference TRBV11-3 and TRBJ2-5, reads EAGVVQSPRYKIIEKKQPVAFWCNPISGHNTLYWYLQNLGQGPELLIRYENEEAVDDSQLPKDRFSAERLKGVDSTLKIQPAELGDSAVYLCASSPGREEIETQYFGPGTRLLVL.

V and J are TRBV4-1 and TRBJ1-2, with TRBD1 matching 7 bases. There are 14 residues in the CDR3. Germline V lookup: CDR1 MGHRA, CDR2 YSYEKL. After removal of 4 bases from V and 4 bases from J, the junction contained 6 bases not matched to a gene. CDR3 amino acids: CASSPSGTAYGYTF. DNA for the CDR3: TGCGCCAGCAGCCCTTCGGGGACAGCCTATGGCTACACCTTC.

The rearrangement uses TRBV15 and TRBJ2-3; the D is unclear. This CDR3 comprises 14 residues. Looked up from germline, CDR1 is LNHNV and CDR2 is YYDKDF (reference sequence). V was shortened by 5 bases and J by 2 bases, with 11 bases between the two germline ends. CDR3 coding DNA: TGTGCCACCAGCCAGGATACATTCACAGATACGCAGTATTTT. It is translated as CATSQDTFTDTQYF.

This chain uses TRBV7-8 with TRBJ2-7; D uncertain. V was clipped by 2 bases and J by 4 bases, with 21 bases between them. Germline CDR1 SGHVS, CDR2 FQNEAQ. The CDR3 contains 17 residues. CDR3: CASSLRRLSLRQYEQYF. As DNA, the CDR3 is TGTGCCAGCAGCTTACGTAGGTTGTCACTAAGGCAATACGAGCAGTACTTC.

The chain has TRBV9 and TRBJ2-3; TRBD1 is a possible D gene (5 bases). This CDR3 has 14 residues. V lost 0 bases, J lost 8 bases, and 13 bases lay in between. Germline V gives CDR1 SGDLS, CDR2 YYNGEE. The CDR3 coding sequence is TGTGCCAGCAGCGTAGACTCCAGGGCGATTACGCAGTATTTT. It translates to CASSVDSRAITQYF. The complete variable domain, with remaining parts taken from reference TRBV9 and TRBJ2-3, reads DSGVTQTPKHLITATGQRVTLRCSPRSGDLSVYWYQQSLDQGLQFLIQYYNGEERAKGNILERFSAQQFPDLHSELNLSSLELGDSALYFCASSVDSRAITQYFGPGTRLTVL.

The chain joins TRBV9 to TRBJ2-1; TRBD2 aligns across 10 bases. This CDR3 contains 20 residues. V dropped 4 bases and J dropped 3; count of bases not matched to a gene: 19. Germline CDR1 and CDR2: SGDLS and YYNGEE. This CDR3 reads CASSITPSSGGTGGYNEQFF. CDR3 sequence (DNA): TGTGCCAGCAGCATCACCCCTTCTAGCGGGGGAACGGGAGGCTACAATGAGCAGTTCTTC.

This chain links TRBV28 with TRBJ2-5, with TRBD1 identical over 11 bases. Germline CDR1 reads MDHEN; CDR2 reads SYDVKM. The J segment lost 3 bases and the V segment lost 1 base, leaving 1 base of the junction unmatched. The CDR3 contains 15 residues. The chain's CDR3 is CASSLLGQGEETQYF. The DNA of the CDR3 is TGTGCCAGCAGTTTATTGGGACAGGGGGAAGAGACCCAGTACTTC.

This rearrangement joins TRBV7-3 to TRBJ2-1; TRBD1 might be the D (7 bases). CDR1 and CDR2 from the germline V gene are SGHTA and FQGTGA. The CDR3 totals 13 residues. V shed 5 bases and J shed 11 bases, with 16 bases lying between them. CDR3 sequence reads: CASSPRGTDKQFF. The CDR3 bases are TGTGCCAGCAGCCCCCGGGGGACAGATAAGCAGTTCTTC.

The rearrangement uses TRBV5-1 and TRBJ2-7, with 8 bases matching TRBD1. The CDR3 is made up of 14 amino acids. With V trimmed by 3 bases and J by 6 bases, 8 bases remained unmatched. Germline lookup yields CDR1 SGHRS and CDR2 YFSETQ. This CDR3 is CASSSRQGMGEQYF. DNA of the CDR3: TGCGCCAGCAGCTCAAGACAGGGGATGGGCGAGCAGTACTTC.

V usage is TRBV5-1 and J usage is TRBJ2-3; TRBD2 matches at 7 bases. The CDR3 sequence is 16 residues long. The V segment lost 4 bases and the J segment 0 bases; nucleotides outside the gene matches: 8. CDR1 is SGHRS and CDR2 is YFSETQ in the germline V gene. The CDR3 region has the DNA TGCGCCAGCAGCCCAAGACAGCGGGGTAGCACAGATACGCAGTATTTT. It specifies CASSPRQRGSTDTQYF.

The chain carries TRBV7-2 and TRBJ1-2; D gene uncertain. V lost 5 bases to trimming and J lost 6 bases, with 10 bases between them. The CDR3 is made up of 12 amino acids. Germline V gene sequence: CDR1 SGHTA, CDR2 FQGNSA. The CDR3 sequence: CASSPTGDGYTF. The CDR3 nucleotides are TGTGCCAGCAGCCCGACGGGTGATGGCTACACCTTC.

This chain links TRBV30 with TRBJ1-2; 8 bases agree with TRBD1. The germline gives CDR1 GTSNPN, CDR2 SVGIG (reference sequence). The V gene end was trimmed by 0 bases and the J gene end by 7 bases; junction bases not matched to a gene: 4. This CDR3 is built from 13 residues. The CDR3 is CAWSVGQGAGYTF. In DNA, the CDR3 is TGTGCCTGGAGTGTTGGTCAGGGGGCTGGCTACACCTTC.

The V and J genes are TRBV4-3 and TRBJ2-1; possible D gene TRBD2, 6 bases. V lost 1 base and J 3 bases, leaving 13 bases between the germline ends. In germline, CDR1 is LGHNA, CDR2 YSLEER. This CDR3 is 16 amino acids long. The CDR3 bases are TGCGCCAGCAGCCAAGTAGCGGCGGGATACTACAATGAGCAGTTCTTC. Protein product: CASSQVAAGYYNEQFF.

The V call is TRBV30, the J call TRBJ1-1; 7 positions agree with TRBD1. Losses at the gene ends were 3 bases for V and 4 bases for J; bases not matched to a gene: 5. The CDR3 spans 13 residues. Germline V gene sequence: CDR1 GTSNPN, CDR2 SVGIG (reference sequence). CDR3 loop: CAWSSGTATEAFF. The CDR3 bases are TGTGCCTGGAGCTCCGGGACAGCCACTGAAGCTTTCTTT. Full variable domain (rest looked up from reference TRBV30 and TRBJ1-1): SQTIHQWPATLVQPVGSPLSLECTVEGTSNPNLYWYRQAAGRGLQLLFYSVGIGQISSEVPQNLSASRPQDRQFILSSKKLLLSDSGFYLCAWSSGTATEAFFGQGTRLTVV.

V gene TRBV12-3 or TRBV12-4 combines with J gene TRBJ2-1; TRBD1 matches 8 bases. CDR3 length equals 11 residues. Trimming at V came to 4 bases and at J to 12 bases, leaving 2 bases not matched to a gene. Written as DNA, the CDR3 is TGTGCCAGCAGTTCCGGGACAGGGCAGTTCTTC. Encoded protein: CASSSGTGQFF.

The chain links TRBV29-1 to TRBJ2-3; 9 bases map to TRBD2. Trimming took 0 bases from V and 3 from J; bases not matched to a gene: 19. CDR1 and CDR2 (germline): SQVTM, ANQGSEA. The CDR3 length is 20 residues. In DNA, the CDR3 is TGCAGCGTTGAAGACTTACGGCTGGCGGGAGGGCCATTTCTAACAGATACGCAGTATTTT. Residues: CSVEDLRLAGGPFLTDTQYF.

V usage is TRBV5-4 and J usage is TRBJ1-6, with 9 bases fitting TRBD1. The trim removed 1 base at V and 8 bases at J, leaving 1 base unmatched. CDR1 SGHNT and CDR2 YYREEE come from the germline V gene (reference sequence). The CDR3 runs to 14 residues. For the CDR3, the DNA is TGTGCCAGCAGCTTGCGGGACAGGGATTCACCCCTCCACTTT. Protein: CASSLRDRDSPLHF. Complete variable domain (other parts from reference TRBV5-4 and TRBJ1-6): ETGVTQSPTHLIKTRGQQVTLRCSSQSGHNTVSWYQQALGQGPQFIFQYYREEENGRGNFPPRFSGLQFPNYSSELNVNALELDDSALYLCASSLRDRDSPLHFGNGTRLTVT.

V and J are TRBV28 and TRBJ1-1; 8 positions agree with TRBD1. Germline assignment: CDR1 MDHEN and CDR2 SYDVKM. The length of the CDR3 is 19 residues. Trimming removed 7 bases from V and 0 bases from J; junction bases left unmatched: 19. The CDR3, as DNA: TGTGCCAGCACTTTTCGAAGACAAAGGGGACAGGCGATGAACACTGAAGCTTTCTTT. Translated: CASTFRRQRGQAMNTEAFF. Variable domain in full (rest from reference TRBV28 and TRBJ1-1): DVKVTQSSRYLVKRTGEKVFLECVQDMDHENMFWYRQDPGLGLRLIYFSYDVKMKEKGDIPEGYSVSREKKERFSLILESASTNQTSMYLCASTFRRQRGQAMNTEAFFGQGTRLTVV.

The chain joins TRBV6-2 or TRBV6-3 to TRBJ2-1; 12 bases line up with TRBD2. CDR1 is MNHEY, CDR2 SVGEGT, per germline. V was pared by 4 bases and J by 4 bases, with 2 bases of the junction left unmatched. CDR3 length equals 15 residues. As DNA, the CDR3 is TGTGCCAGCAGTTCCCTAGCGGGGGGGTACAATGAGCAGTTCTTC. Protein: CASSSLAGGYNEQFF.